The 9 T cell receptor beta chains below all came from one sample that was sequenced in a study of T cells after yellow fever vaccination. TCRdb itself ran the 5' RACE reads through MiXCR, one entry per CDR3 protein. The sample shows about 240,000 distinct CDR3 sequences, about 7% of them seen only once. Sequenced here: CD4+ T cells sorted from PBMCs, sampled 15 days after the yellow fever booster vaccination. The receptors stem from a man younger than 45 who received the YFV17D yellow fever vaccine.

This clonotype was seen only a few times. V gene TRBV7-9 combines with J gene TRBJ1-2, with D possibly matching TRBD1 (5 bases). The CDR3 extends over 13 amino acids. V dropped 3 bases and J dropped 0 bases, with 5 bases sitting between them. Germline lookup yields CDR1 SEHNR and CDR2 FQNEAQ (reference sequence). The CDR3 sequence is CASSFRANYGYTF. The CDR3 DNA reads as TGTGCCAGCAGCTTCAGGGCTAACTATGGCTACACCTTC.

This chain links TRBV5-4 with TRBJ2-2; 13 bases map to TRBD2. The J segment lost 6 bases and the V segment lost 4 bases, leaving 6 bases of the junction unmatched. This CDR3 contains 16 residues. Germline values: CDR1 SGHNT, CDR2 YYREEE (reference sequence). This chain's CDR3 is CASSTMTSGRSGELFF. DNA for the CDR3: TGTGCCAGCAGCACTATGACTAGCGGGAGGTCCGGGGAGCTGTTTTTT. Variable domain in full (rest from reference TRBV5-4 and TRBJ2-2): ETGVTQSPTHLIKTRGQQVTLRCSSQSGHNTVSWYQQALGQGPQFIFQYYREEENGRGNFPPRFSGLQFPNYSSELNVNALELDDSALYLCASSTMTSGRSGELFFGEGSRLTVL.

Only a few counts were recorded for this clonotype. The CDR3 region is CSASEETQYF. In DNA, the CDR3 is TGCAGTGCTTCAGAGGAGACCCAGTACTTC. The chain combines TRBV20-1 with TRBJ2-5; no clear D. V was pared by 5 bases and J by 5 bases, with 6 bases between. Germline-derived CDR1 and CDR2 are DFQATT and SNEGSKA (reference sequence). The CDR3 extends over 10 amino acids.

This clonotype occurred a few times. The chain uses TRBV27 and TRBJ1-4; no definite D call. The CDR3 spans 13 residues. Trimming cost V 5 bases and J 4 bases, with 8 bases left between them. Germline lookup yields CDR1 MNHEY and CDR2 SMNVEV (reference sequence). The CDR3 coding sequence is TGTGCCAGCAGTACCCGGCGTAATGAAAAACTGTTTTTT. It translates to CASSTRRNEKLFF.

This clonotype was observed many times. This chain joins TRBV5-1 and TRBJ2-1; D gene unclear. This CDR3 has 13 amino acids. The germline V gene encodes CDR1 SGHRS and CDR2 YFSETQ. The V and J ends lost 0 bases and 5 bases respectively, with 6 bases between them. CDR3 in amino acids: CASSLGANNEQFF. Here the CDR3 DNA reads TGCGCCAGCAGCTTGGGGGCCAACAATGAGCAGTTCTTC.

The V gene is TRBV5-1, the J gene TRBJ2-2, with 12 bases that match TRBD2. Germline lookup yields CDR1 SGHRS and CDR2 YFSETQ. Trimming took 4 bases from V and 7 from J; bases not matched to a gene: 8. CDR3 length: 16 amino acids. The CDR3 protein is CASSPLTSGSGGELFF. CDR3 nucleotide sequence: TGCGCCAGCAGCCCGTTGACTAGCGGGAGCGGCGGGGAGCTGTTTTTT.

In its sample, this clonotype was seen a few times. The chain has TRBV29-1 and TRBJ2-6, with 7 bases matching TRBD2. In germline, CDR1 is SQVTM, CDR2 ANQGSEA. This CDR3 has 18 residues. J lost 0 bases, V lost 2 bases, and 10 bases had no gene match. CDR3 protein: CSVERLGGSRSGANVLTF. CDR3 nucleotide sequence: TGCAGCGTTGAAAGGTTGGGGGGGTCCCGCTCTGGGGCCAACGTCCTGACTTTC.

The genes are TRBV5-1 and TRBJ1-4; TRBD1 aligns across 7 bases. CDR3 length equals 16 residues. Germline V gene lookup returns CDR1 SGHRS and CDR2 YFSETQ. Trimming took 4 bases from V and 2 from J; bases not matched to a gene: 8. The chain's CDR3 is CASSRQGPNTNEKLFF. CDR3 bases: TGCGCCAGCAGCCGACAGGGACCTAACACTAATGAAAAACTGTTTTTT.

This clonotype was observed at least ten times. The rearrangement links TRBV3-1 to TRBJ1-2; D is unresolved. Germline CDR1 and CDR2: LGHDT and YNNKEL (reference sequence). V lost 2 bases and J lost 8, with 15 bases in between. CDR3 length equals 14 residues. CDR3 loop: CASSQPRGGAGYTF. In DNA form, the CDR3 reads TGTGCCAGCAGCCAACCCAGAGGTGGCGCCGGCTACACCTTC.